The TCR beta chain described here comes from a study of long-term antiretroviral therapy in people with HIV. This was the immunoSEQ v3.0 assay at survey level. Clones were sequenced by immunoSEQ multiplex PCR, and TCRdb holds only the in-frame ones, with some missing. In the table there are 20,000 to 30,000 clones, about 85% of which are singletons. A remark on this clone: Its antigen is undetermined.

Study-level results: Blood in the study was drawn between about 2004 and 2017, possibly under older ART regimens, which may be less effective than current ones.

The CDR3 length is 16 residues. The germline V gene encodes CDR1 SGHDN and CDR2 FVKESK. Deletions cut 4 bases from V and 2 bases from J, with 17 bases between. The source of this sequence is a man aged 35-49 years with HIV. The sequences come from unsorted PBMCs, collected 2.3 years after starting antiretroviral therapy. The rearrangement joins TRBV14 to TRBJ2-5, with D possibly being TRBD1 (5 bases). The DNA of the CDR3 is TGTGCCAGCAGCCTATGGGGCGGCCACACTCAAGAGACCCAGTACTTC. Translating it yields CASSLWGGHTQETQYF.